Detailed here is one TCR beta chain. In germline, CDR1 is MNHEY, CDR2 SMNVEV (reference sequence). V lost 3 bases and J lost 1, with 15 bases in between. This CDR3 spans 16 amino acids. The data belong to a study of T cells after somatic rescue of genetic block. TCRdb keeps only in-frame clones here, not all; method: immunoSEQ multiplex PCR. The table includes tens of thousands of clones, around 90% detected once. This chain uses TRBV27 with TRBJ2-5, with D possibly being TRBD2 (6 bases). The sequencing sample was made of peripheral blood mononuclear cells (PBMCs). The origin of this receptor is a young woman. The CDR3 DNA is TGTGCCAGCAGTTTTTCGCGGGGTCTAGTCCAAGAGACCCAGTACTTC. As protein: CASSFSRGLVQETQYF.